What follows describes a single T cell receptor (beta chain). This sample is part of a study of cytomegalovirus exposure and HLA in healthy donors. Germline CDR1 and CDR2: SNHLY and FYNNEI. V lost 8 bases, J lost 7 bases, and 7 bases stayed unmatched. The CDR3 runs to 13 residues. In the PCR, 60 Vbeta and 13 Jbeta primers were used. Only in-frame clones appear in the TCRdb table, and some are missing; sequencing was by immunoSEQ multiplex PCR. The sample includes 160,000 or so clones, around 77% of them seen just once. The specimen sequenced was PBMCs. This receptor was identified in a woman in her thirties or forties in good health and CMV-seronegative. The chain is built from TRBV2 and TRBJ1-4; 7 bases are a match to TRBD1. CDR3 DNA sequence: TGTGCCAGCGGGGGGACAGACCTTGAAAAACTGTTTTTT. It codes for CASGGTDLEKLFF.